This TCR beta chain originates from a study of cytomegalovirus exposure and HLA in healthy donors. The CDR3 totals 13 residues. Germline V gene lookup returns CDR1 SGHDT and CDR2 YYEEEE. V lost 4 bases to trimming and J lost 5 bases, with 12 bases between them. With 60 Vbeta and 13 Jbeta primers, the PCR was carried out. Per the study methods: Among the unique TCR beta chains that a later analysis counted, about 86 million in all, 9.5 million to 12 million were shared. Only in-frame clones appear in the TCRdb table, and some are missing; sequencing was by immunoSEQ multiplex PCR. V, J and clone size derive from that table, while D and trimming were established from the DNA sequence. The table lists 200,000 or so clones, around 81% of them singletons, with just over 2% in the top ten.

The chain employs TRBV5-6 and TRBJ2-5, with D possibly matching TRBD2 (5 bases). The source of this sequence is a woman aged 18 to 35 in good health and CMV-seropositive. Material for sequencing was PBMCs. The CDR3 reads CASSIREAETQYF. The CDR3, as DNA: TGTGCCAGCAGCATCCGGGAAGCGGAGACCCAGTACTTC.